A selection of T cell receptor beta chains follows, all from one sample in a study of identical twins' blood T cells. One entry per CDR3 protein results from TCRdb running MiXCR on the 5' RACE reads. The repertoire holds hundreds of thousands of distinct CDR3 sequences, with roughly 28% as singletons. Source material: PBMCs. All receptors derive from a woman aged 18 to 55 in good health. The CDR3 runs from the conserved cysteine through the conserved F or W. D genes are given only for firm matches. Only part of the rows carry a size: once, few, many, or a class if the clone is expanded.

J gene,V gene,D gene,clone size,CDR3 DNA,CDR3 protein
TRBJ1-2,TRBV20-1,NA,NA,TGCAGTGCTAGAGATCCGACAGGCCGTGGCTACACCTTC,CSARDPTGRGYTF
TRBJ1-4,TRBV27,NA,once,TGTGCCAGCGGGAAATACCGGGACGGTAATGAAAAACTGTTTTTT,CASGKYRDGNEKLFF
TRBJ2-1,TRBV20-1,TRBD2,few,TGCAGTGCTAGAGGACTAGCGGGAGGAGGTGATGAGCAGTTCTTC,CSARGLAGGGDEQFF
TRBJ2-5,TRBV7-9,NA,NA,TGTGCCAGCAGCTTAGCTCTTGTCCCGGGGGCCGTGTTGGAGACCCAGTACTTC,CASSLALVPGAVLETQYF
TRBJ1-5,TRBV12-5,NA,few,TGTGCTAGTGGTGAAGGACGGGACCTTTCTAATCAGCCCCAGCATTTT,CASGEGRDLSNQPQHF
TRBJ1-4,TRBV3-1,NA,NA,TGTGCCAGCAGCCGGGGGGCAACTAATGAAAAACTGTTTTTT,CASSRGATNEKLFF
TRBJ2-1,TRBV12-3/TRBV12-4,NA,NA,TGTGCCAGCAGTTTCGGCTTGCCCACCAATGAGCAGTTCTTC,CASSFGLPTNEQFF
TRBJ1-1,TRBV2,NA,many,TGTGCCAGTCGACAGCTGATGAACACTGAAGCTTTCTTT,CASRQLMNTEAFF
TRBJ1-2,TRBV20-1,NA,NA,TGCAGTGCTACCCGGGCCTATGGCTACACCTTC,CSATRAYGYTF
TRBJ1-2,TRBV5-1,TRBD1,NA,TGCGCCAGCGGCCCTCGGGACAGTAAAGCTGGCGGCTACACCTTC,CASGPRDSKAGGYTF
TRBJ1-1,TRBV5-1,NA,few,TGCGCCAGCAGCTTCACTTGGGACACTGAAGCTTTCTTT,CASSFTWDTEAFF
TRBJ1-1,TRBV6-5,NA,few,TGTGCCAGCAGTTACTTTGGAGGCCGGGGCATGAACACTGAAGCTTTCTTT,CASSYFGGRGMNTEAFF
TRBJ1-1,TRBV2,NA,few,TGTGCCACTCACAGGGACGGGAACACTGAAGCTTTCTTT,CATHRDGNTEAFF
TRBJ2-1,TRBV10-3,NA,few,TGTGCCATGAGAACGGACAGCAATGAGCAGTTCTTC,CAMRTDSNEQFF
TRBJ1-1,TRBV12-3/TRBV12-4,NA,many,TGTGCCAGCAGTTTGGCGGGCTACACTGAAGCTTTCTTT,CASSLAGYTEAFF
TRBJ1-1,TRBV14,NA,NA,TGTGCCAGCAGCCAAGATCGGAGGAGGGAGGGTTGGAACACTGAAGCTTTCTTT,CASSQDRRREGWNTEAFF
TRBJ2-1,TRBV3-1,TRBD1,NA,TGTGCCAGCAGCCAAGAACAGGGGTCCTACAATGAGCAGTTCTTC,CASSQEQGSYNEQFF
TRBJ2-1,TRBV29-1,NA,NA,TGCAGCGTCCCTAGCTTCTCCTACAATGAGCAGTTCTTC,CSVPSFSYNEQFF
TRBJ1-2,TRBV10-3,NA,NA,TGTGCCGTCACAGGAGCCTATGGCTACACCTTC,CAVTGAYGYTF
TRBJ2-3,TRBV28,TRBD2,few,TGTGCCAGCAGGGGAGCTAGCGGGAGCACAGATACGCAGTATTTT,CASRGASGSTDTQYF
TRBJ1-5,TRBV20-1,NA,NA,TGCAGTGCTAGGGCAGGGGCGGGACAGCCCCAGCATTTT,CSARAGAGQPQHF
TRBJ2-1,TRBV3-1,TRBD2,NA,TGTGCCACAACTAGCGGGAGTTACCCCGATGAGCAGTTCTTC,CATTSGSYPDEQFF
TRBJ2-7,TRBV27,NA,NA,TGTGCCAGCAGTTTGGTCTGGGGGAGTCTGTACGAGCAGTACTTC,CASSLVWGSLYEQYF
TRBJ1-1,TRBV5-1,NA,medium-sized,TGCGCCAGCAGCTTGTTAGGACAGAGGGGAACTGAAGCTTTCTTT,CASSLLGQRGTEAFF
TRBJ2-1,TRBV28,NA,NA,TGTGCCAGCAGTTTTCCATCGGGGGAGCAGTTCTTC,CASSFPSGEQFF
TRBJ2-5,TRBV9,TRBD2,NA,TGTGCCAGCAGCATAGCGGGAGGATTCCAAGAGACCCAGTACTTC,CASSIAGGFQETQYF
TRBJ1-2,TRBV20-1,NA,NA,TGCAGTGCCCTTCGAGGGGCGTCAGACTATGGCTACACCTTC,CSALRGASDYGYTF
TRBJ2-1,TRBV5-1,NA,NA,TGCGCCAGCTCCCACCGGGACAATGAGCAGTTCTTC,CASSHRDNEQFF
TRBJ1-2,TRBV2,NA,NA,TGTGCCAGCATAGGGAACTATGGCTACACCTTC,CASIGNYGYTF
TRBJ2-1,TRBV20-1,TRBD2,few,TGCAGTGCTACGGCGGGAGGGCCTCAGAATGAGCAGTTCTTC,CSATAGGPQNEQFF
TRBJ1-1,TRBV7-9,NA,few,TGTGCCAGCAGCTTACTTGGTGATTACACTGAAGCTTTCTTT,CASSLLGDYTEAFF
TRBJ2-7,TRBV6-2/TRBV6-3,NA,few,TGTGCCAGCAGTGAAGCCCCCACCTACGAGCAGTACTTC,CASSEAPTYEQYF
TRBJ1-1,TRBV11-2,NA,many,TGTGCCAGCAGCTTTGTTAAGAACACTGAAGCTTTCTTT,CASSFVKNTEAFF
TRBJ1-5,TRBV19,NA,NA,TGTGCCAGTAGTATCGGGCCTAATCAGCCCCAGCATTTT,CASSIGPNQPQHF
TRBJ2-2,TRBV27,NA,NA,TGTGCCAGCGCTAGTGGGGACACCACCGGGGAGCTGTTTTTT,CASASGDTTGELFF
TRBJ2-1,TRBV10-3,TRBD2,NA,TGTGCCATCAGTGCCCAGGGGCTAGCGGGAGTACATGAGCAGTTCTTC,CAISAQGLAGVHEQFF
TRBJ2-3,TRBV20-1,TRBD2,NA,TGCAGTGCTAGGGGGAGACTAGCGAGCACAGATACGCAGTATTTT,CSARGRLASTDTQYF
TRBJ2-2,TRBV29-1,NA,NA,TGCAGCGCCAGGGTCACCGGGGAGCTGTTTTTT,CSARVTGELFF
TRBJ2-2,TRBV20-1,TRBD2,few,TGCAGTGCATCACCGGGACTAGGGATCACCGGGGAGCTGTTTTTT,CSASPGLGITGELFF
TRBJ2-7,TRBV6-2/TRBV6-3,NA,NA,TGTGCCAGCAGTCACCCCAAAGGGGGGGTGAGCTACGAGCAGTACTTC,CASSHPKGGVSYEQYF
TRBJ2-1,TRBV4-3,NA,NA,TGCGCCAGCAGCCAAGCTCCGGGCCCCCCGGATGAGCAGTTCTTC,CASSQAPGPPDEQFF
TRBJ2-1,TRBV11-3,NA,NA,TGTGCCAGCAGCTTAGGACTTACCTCCTACAATGAGCAGTTCTTC,CASSLGLTSYNEQFF
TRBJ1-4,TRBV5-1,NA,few,TGCGCCAGCAGCCCCCATGGATACCCGACTAATGAAAAACTGTTTTTT,CASSPHGYPTNEKLFF
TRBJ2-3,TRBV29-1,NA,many,TGCAGCGTTGAAAGATTAGGGGCCACAGATACGCAGTATTTT,CSVERLGATDTQYF
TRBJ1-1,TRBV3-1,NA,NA,TGTGCCAGCAGCCAAGACGTCGGACCTTCGAACACTGAAGCTTTCTTT,CASSQDVGPSNTEAFF
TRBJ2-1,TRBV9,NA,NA,TGTGCCAGCGGCTTTATGACTGGCTCCTACAATGAGCAGTTCTTC,CASGFMTGSYNEQFF
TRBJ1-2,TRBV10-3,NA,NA,TGTGCCATCGGGGTAGGAGGCTGCACCTTC,CAIGVGGCTF
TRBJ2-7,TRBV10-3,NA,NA,TGTGCCATCAGTGAGTCGCCGAGCTCCTACGAGCAGTACTTC,CAISESPSSYEQYF